A single sample is the source of the 14 T cell receptor beta chains below, sequenced in a study of T cell repertoires in cytomegalovirus infection (dated by TCRdb to the late 2010s). What these receptors recognize is not known. The treatment or condition label on this specimen signifies: in vitro stimulation with specific CMV peptide epitopes to enrich CMV-specific T cells. Reads for this sample came from an Illumina HiSeq 1500. TCRdb itself trimmed the public reads at Q25 with fastp, ran MiXCR and retained productive beta chains. Every entry covers one CDR3 protein and lists the most common genes and DNA from its rows. This sample has fewer than 950,000 distinct CDR3 sequences in its table, and approximately 32% of those were observed once. Jointly, the top ten make up around 12% of the sample. The starting material was cultured CD8+ T cells from PBMCs, obtained from culture after CMV antigen stimulation. These receptors were taken from a human donor in good health (CMV status not recorded). Some clones in this sample may be carry-over from other donors' samples.

This rearrangement joins TRBV2 to TRBJ2-3; D is perhaps TRBD2 (5 bases). Germline CDR1 reads SNHLY; CDR2 reads FYNNEI. The CDR3 runs 12 residues. V was shortened by 10 bases and J by 7 bases, with 15 bases between the two germline ends. CDR3 amino acids: CAIQPTGNTQYF. CDR3 in DNA: TGTGCCATCCAACCTACGGGGAATACGCAGTATTTT.

The table lists this clonotype with many counts. The chain uses TRBV7-8 and TRBJ2-2; TRBD1 agrees at 7 bases. CDR3 length equals 14 residues. V shed 5 bases, J shed 7 bases, and the junction held 7 bases outside the gene matches. CDR1 and CDR2 (germline): SGHVS, FQNEAQ. CDR3 sequence reads: CASSLYQGVGELFF. The CDR3 region has the DNA TGTGCCAGCAGCCTCTACCAGGGGGTCGGGGAGCTGTTTTTT.

The chain links TRBV5-5 to TRBJ2-2; D is undetermined. The CDR3 contains 15 residues. Germline CDR1 reads SGHKS; CDR2 reads YYEKEE (reference sequence). Trimming removed 1 base at V and 4 bases at J, with 11 bases between. DNA of the CDR3: TGTGCCAGCAGCTTGAAAGGGTCCGGCACCGGGGAGCTGTTTTTT. It codes for CASSLKGSGTGELFF.

This clonotype came up a few times. The chain uses TRBV5-1 and TRBJ2-1, with a possible D match to TRBD2 (5 bases). This CDR3 region has 15 residues. V gave up 0 bases and J gave up 3 bases, with 10 bases separating them. Per germline, CDR1 SGHRS and CDR2 YFSETQ. CDR3 coding DNA: TGCGCCAGCAGCTTGGCCGTGGGAGTCTACAATGAGCAGTTCTTC. Its translation is CASSLAVGVYNEQFF.

The rearrangement links TRBV2 to TRBJ2-1; perhaps TRBD1 as D (5 bases). Trimming removed 5 bases at V and 6 bases at J, with 11 bases between. This CDR3 region has 13 residues. The germline CDR1 and CDR2 sequences are SNHLY and FYNNEI. The CDR3 bases are TGTGCCAGCAGTTTCAGGGCTGGCAATGAGCAGTTCTTC. Amino acids: CASSFRAGNEQFF.

The rearrangement uses TRBV6-5 and TRBJ2-1; D might be TRBD1 (5 bases). This CDR3 contains 13 residues. Germline CDR1 is MNHEY and CDR2 is SVGAGI. V was cut by 2 bases and J by 6 bases, with 8 bases left in between. CDR3 sequence: CASSYATANEQFF. Written as DNA, the CDR3 is TGTGCCAGCAGTTACGCGACAGCCAATGAGCAGTTCTTC.

This rearrangement joins TRBV12-3 or TRBV12-4 to TRBJ1-2; 9 positions agree with TRBD1. The CDR3 runs to 15 residues. Unmatched junction bases numbered 7, after V lost 6 bases and J lost 2 bases. Written as DNA, the CDR3 is TGTGCCAGCAGCGCAACAGGGGGCTTAAACTATGGCTACACCTTC. Encoded protein: CASSATGGLNYGYTF.

This chain joins TRBV6-2 or TRBV6-3 and TRBJ2-4, with D unclear. CDR3 length: 14 amino acids. The V and J ends lost 2 bases and 3 bases respectively, with 8 bases between them. Germline V gives CDR1 MNHEY, CDR2 SVGEGT. The CDR3 bases are TGTGCCAGCAGTTACGACGATATCAAAAACATTCAGTACTTC. It specifies CASSYDDIKNIQYF.

This clonotype was counted between two and nine times. This sequence joins TRBV19 and TRBJ2-1; 8 bases agree with TRBD2. Germline V gene sequence: CDR1 LNHDA, CDR2 SQIVND (reference sequence). With 6 bases clipped from V and 7 bases from J, the junction kept 8 bases outside the gene matches. CDR3 length: 14 residues. The CDR3 nucleotides are TGTGCCAGTAGCATCCGGGGGGGTCGGAATGAGCAGTTCTTC. Amino acid sequence: CASSIRGGRNEQFF.

V gene TRBV24-1 combines with J gene TRBJ2-5; tentatively, D is TRBD2 (7 bases). Germline lookup yields CDR1 KGHDR and CDR2 SFDVKD. Trimming left V 6 bases short and J 2 bases short, with 12 bases between. The CDR3 length is 14 residues. CDR3 bases: TGTGCCACCAGTTCGAGGGGGGGTCAAGAGACCCAGTACTTC. It specifies CATSSRGGQETQYF.

The chain has TRBV19 and TRBJ1-2, with TRBD1 matching 7 bases. The CDR3 is 13 amino acids. The trim removed 6 bases at V and 10 bases at J, leaving 11 bases unmatched. CDR1 is LNHDA, CDR2 SQIVND, per germline (reference sequence). The CDR3 region has the DNA TGTGCCAGTAGCTATGGAGGGGGCGATGTCTACACCTTC. Translation: CASSYGGGDVYTF.

This clonotype was found a few times. The chain couples TRBV19 to TRBJ1-1; D not certain. Germline values: CDR1 LNHDA, CDR2 SQIVND (reference sequence). Trimming pared 3 bases from V and 0 bases from J, leaving 11 bases between. There are 15 residues in the CDR3. CDR3 amino acids: CASSIWRSMNTEAFF. The CDR3 region has the DNA TGTGCCAGTAGTATCTGGCGCAGTATGAACACTGAAGCTTTCTTT.

This clonotype showed up just once. This sequence joins TRBV10-3 and TRBJ2-2; 9 bases agree with TRBD1. This CDR3 region has 14 residues. Germline assignment: CDR1 ENHRY and CDR2 SYGVKD. The CDR3 DNA follows: TGTGTCGTAACCGGGACAGGGACAGCCGGGGAGCTGTTTTTT. As protein: CVVTGTGTAGELFF.

This clonotype was recorded a few times. The chain combines TRBV7-4 with TRBJ2-7; TRBD2 might be the D (6 bases). The CDR3 runs 14 residues. Trimming removed 1 base from V and 3 bases from J, with 10 bases in between. Germline V gives CDR1 SGHVT, CDR2 SQSDAQ. CDR3 in amino acids: CASSLEEEGYEQYF. The CDR3 DNA reads as TGTGCCAGCAGCTTAGAGGAGGAGGGCTACGAGCAGTACTTC.